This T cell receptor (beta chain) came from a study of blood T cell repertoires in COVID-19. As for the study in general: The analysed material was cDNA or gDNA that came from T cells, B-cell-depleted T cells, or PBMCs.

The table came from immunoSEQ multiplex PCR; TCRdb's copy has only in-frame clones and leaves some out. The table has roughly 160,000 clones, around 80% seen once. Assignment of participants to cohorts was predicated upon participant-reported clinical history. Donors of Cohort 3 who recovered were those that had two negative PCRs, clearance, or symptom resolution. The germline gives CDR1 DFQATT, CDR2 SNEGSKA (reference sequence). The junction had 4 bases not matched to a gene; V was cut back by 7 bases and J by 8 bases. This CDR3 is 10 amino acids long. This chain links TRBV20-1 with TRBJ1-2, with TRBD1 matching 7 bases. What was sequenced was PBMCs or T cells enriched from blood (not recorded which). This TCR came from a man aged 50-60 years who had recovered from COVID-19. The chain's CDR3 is CSGNRGGYTF. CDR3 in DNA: TGCAGTGGTAACAGGGGAGGCTACACCTTC.